The clone carrying this T cell receptor (beta chain) was detected once. The antigen is unknown. Using immunoSEQ multiplex PCR, the repertoire was profiled, and TCRdb retains in-frame clones only, with some absent. The sample includes 150,000 or so clones, about 87% of them seen just once. This sample is part of a study of T cell responses to AZD1222 COVID-19 vaccine. This CDR3 is built from 14 residues. Germline values: CDR1 SGHTA, CDR2 FQGNSA. Losses at the gene ends were 6 bases for V and 5 bases for J; bases not matched to a gene: 4. Regarding the study as a whole: Females outnumbered males among donors, who were mostly white British; clonal diversity was possibly underestimated.

The gene calls are TRBV7-2 and TRBJ1-5; 10 positions match TRBD1. The specimen was peripheral blood, collected on day 0 of AZD1222 vaccination. This receptor was obtained from an adult in good health. CDR3 sequence reads: CASSIGTGDQPQHF. CDR3 bases: TGTGCCAGCAGTATTGGGACAGGGGATCAGCCCCAGCATTTT. Full variable domain (outside the CDR3, taken from reference TRBV7-2 and TRBJ1-5): GAGVSQSPSNKVTEKGKDVELRCDPISGHTALYWYRQSLGQGLEFLIYFQGNSAPDKSGLPSDRFSAERTGGSVSTLTIQRTQQEDSAVYLCASSIGTGDQPQHFGDGTRLSIL.